This T cell receptor beta chain derives from a study of cytomegalovirus exposure and HLA in healthy donors. General study points: Later on, analysis showed that most CMV-associated TCR beta chains appeared to be HLA-restricted.

PCR primers comprised 60 Vbeta and 13 Jbeta primers. Using immunoSEQ multiplex PCR, the repertoire was profiled, and TCRdb retains in-frame clones only, with some absent. Of 100,000 or so clones in the sample, under 70% were seen once. This CDR3 comprises 14 residues. Trimming removed 4 bases from V and 1 base from J, with 7 bases in between. Germline V gene sequence: CDR1 MDHEN, CDR2 SYDVKM. This clone was seen a few times. Its antigen is undetermined. The sequence was collected from a man between 45 and 60 years old in good health and CMV-seronegative. Sequenced sample: PBMCs. V gene TRBV28 combines with J gene TRBJ2-2, with D perhaps matching TRBD2 (6 bases). CDR3 sequence: CASSSGGNTGELFF. CDR3 bases: TGTGCCAGCAGTTCCGGGGGGAACACCGGGGAGCTGTTTTTT.